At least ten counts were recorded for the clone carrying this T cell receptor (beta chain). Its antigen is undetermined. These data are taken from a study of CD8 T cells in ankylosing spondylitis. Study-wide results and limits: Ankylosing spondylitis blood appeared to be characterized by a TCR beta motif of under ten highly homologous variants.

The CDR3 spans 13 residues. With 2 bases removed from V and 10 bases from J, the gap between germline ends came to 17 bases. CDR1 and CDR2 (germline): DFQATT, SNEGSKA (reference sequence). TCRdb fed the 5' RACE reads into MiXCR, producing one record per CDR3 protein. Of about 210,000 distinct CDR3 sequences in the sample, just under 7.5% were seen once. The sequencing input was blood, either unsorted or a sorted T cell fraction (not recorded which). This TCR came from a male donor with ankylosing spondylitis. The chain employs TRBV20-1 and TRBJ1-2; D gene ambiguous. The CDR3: CSARSIPLWDYTF. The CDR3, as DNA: TGCAGTGCTAGAAGTATACCTTTATGGGACTACACCTTC.